These T cell receptor beta chains were read from a single sample in a study of radiotherapy plus CTLA-4 blockade in lung cancer. The repertoire was sequenced with immunoSEQ multiplex PCR; TCRdb's copy has only in-frame clones and lacks some. The profile shows about 50,000 clones, approximately 81% of them singletons. This sample comprised peripheral blood, obtained from a patient treated with radiotherapy plus ipilimumab. These receptors were collected from a human donor with non-small cell lung cancer whose response to radiotherapy plus ipilimumab could not be evaluated. Each CDR3 is given with its conserved first and last residue. The D gene is left open where the match is weak.

. TRBV7-6 15 CASSDLLDRTDTIYF
. TRBV1 13 CTSSQEGDQPQHF
TRBD1 TRBV7-8 15 CASSLQGARIAEAFF
. TRBV25-1 11 CASRSSYEQYF
. TRBV10-1 13 CAKSGQNNQPQHF
. TRBV11-2 13 CASSFRSTDTQYF
TRBD1 TRBV5-1 20 CASSLGILGQRVSMNTEAFF
. TRBV30 16 CAWSEGLTRPRNTIYF
. TRBV6-6 14 CASSSGTRSYEQYF
. TRBV9 16 CASAAAGNIGQNTIYF
. TRBV7-7 15 CASSEYTGYTDTQYF
. TRBV9 17 CASSSRGWESGANVLTF
. TRBV2 16 CASNNRITSFSYGYTF
. TRBV20-1 11 CSADLQGGYTF
. TRBV28 12 CASITGPGKLFF
. TRBV7-9 12 CASSLIQNEQFF
. TRBV11-3 15 CASSRQGNTDNEQFF
TRBD2 TRBV5-1 16 CASSLALAGLTDTQYF
. TRBV19 14 CASSSRDTTYEQYF
TRBD2 TRBV28 15 CASSLFRTGGFIQYF
TRBD2 TRBV4-1 17 CASSQGASGRSTDTQYF
. TRBV6-1 14 CASSEVSPNTEAFF
. TRBV7-3 14 CASSPTGLNYGYTF
TRBD1 TRBV7-9 12 CASSPWDRGTYF
. TRBV28 14 CASSLLGANYGYTF
. TRBV6-1 14 CASSDTKGGGGYTF
. TRBV7-9 15 CASSSSGLNTGELFF
. TRBV7-2 12 CASSRWSDTQYF
. TRBV29-1 13 CSVGWGPGNEQFF
. TRBV5-6 15 CASSLDRHNYNEQFF
TRBD1 TRBV27 14 CASSPGQEFNEQFF
TRBD1 TRBV2 13 CASSGTGRQPQHF
TRBD1 TRBV7-8 14 CASRDGQGGSPLHF
TRBD1 TRBV18 14 CASSSNRGDTEAFF
TRBD1 TRBV6-6 13 CASSRGLGETQYF
. TRBV9 16 CASSAPGGRGTGELFF
TRBD1 TRBV28 14 CASSPRQGRAEQYF
TRBD2 TRBV7-2 16 CASSPAGGSLGYEQYF
. TRBV7-9 16 CASSLTGDGGNQPQHF
TRBD1 TRBV9 14 CASSVGTGIREAFF
TRBD2 TRBV9 16 CASSPGLAVVQETQYF
. TRBV29-1 12 CSVEASTETQYF
. TRBV27 15 CASSLSGVAYKPQHF
. TRBV2 12 CASSRGHNEQFF
. TRBV28 12 CASSLPGYGYTF
TRBD1 TRBV9 13 CASTVTGGYGYTF
. TRBV30 13 CAWVVDLGETQYF
TRBD1 TRBV18 20 CASSHNLPGTGEILDEKLFF
TRBD1 TRBV30 15 CAWDDPGTGSYGYTF
. TRBV9 16 CASSVAGAGLGNEQFF
TRBD2 TRBV6-4 16 CASSAQLAGVPNEQFF
TRBD2 TRBV7-9 14 CASSFPGLVDEQYF
TRBD1 TRBV19 14 CASSFPGQGYEQYF
. TRBV11-2 13 CASSLVGGQGQYF